These 20 T cell receptor beta chains originate from one sample sequenced in a study of shared clonotypes between healthy human individuals. CD45RO-negative, CCR7-selected cells formed the naive CD8 fraction, which excluded terminally differentiated effector memory CD45RA+ cells. The protocol was immunoSEQ multiplex PCR, while the TCRdb copy is restricted to in-frame clones and leaves out a portion. This sample has hundreds of thousands of clones; 95% to 98% occur once, and the top ten carry 0.25% to 0.35%. Sequencing was performed on naive CD8+ T cells sorted from blood. The source is a man aged 30-40 years in good health.

On this clone itself: This sample also contains other DNA sequences that code for the same CDR3. The chain uses TRBV6-5 and TRBJ2-7; TRBD2 agrees at 13 bases. Trimming at V came to 6 bases and at J to 2 bases, leaving 4 bases not matched to a gene. This CDR3 comprises 15 residues. In germline, CDR1 is MNHEY, CDR2 SVGAGI. The CDR3 loop is CASSLGTSGTYEQYF. The CDR3 bases are TGTGCCAGCAGCCTCGGGACTAGCGGGACCTACGAGCAGTACTTC.

The V and J genes are TRBV11-2 and TRBJ2-5, with a tentative D call TRBD1 (5 bases). In germline, CDR1 is SGHAT, CDR2 FQNNGV. This CDR3 has 13 amino acids. Between the trimmed V and J ends, which lost 4 bases and 4 bases, there was a span of 10 bases. The CDR3 loop is CASSSRQSETQYF. CDR3 DNA: TGTGCCAGCAGCTCCCGACAGTCAGAGACCCAGTACTTC.

J is TRBJ2-1 and V is TRBV7-2; perhaps TRBD2 as D (5 bases). V was pared by 5 bases and J by 9 bases, with 14 bases between. CDR3 length: 13 amino acids. Germline loops: CDR1 SGHTA, CDR2 FQGNSA. The CDR3 region is CASSTEGPSEQFF. Written as DNA, the CDR3 is TGTGCCAGCAGCACAGAGGGCCCCAGTGAGCAGTTCTTC.

The J gene is TRBJ2-1, the V gene TRBV2, with 9 bases identical to TRBD1. Germline-derived CDR1 and CDR2 are SNHLY and FYNNEI. The CDR3 covers 11 residues. The junction had 6 bases not matched to a gene; V was cut back by 6 bases and J by 15 bases. CDR3 coding DNA: TGTGCCAGCAGGCCGGGACAGGGTCTGTTCTTC. Its translation is CASRPGQGLFF.

The V and J genes are TRBV2 and TRBJ1-3; the D is unclear. The CDR3 has 17 residues. The germline CDR1 and CDR2 sequences are SNHLY and FYNNEI. With 2 bases removed from V and 2 bases from J, the gap between germline ends came to 16 bases. CDR3: CASSESVSVYAGNTIYF. The CDR3, as DNA: TGTGCCAGCAGTGAATCAGTGTCTGTTTACGCTGGAAACACCATATATTTT.

The chain uses TRBV2 and TRBJ2-7; no clear D gene. In germline, CDR1 is SNHLY, CDR2 FYNNEI. V was clipped by 2 bases and J by 2 bases, with 13 bases between them. The CDR3 loop spans 15 amino acids. CDR3 sequence reads: CASSELGPGAYEQYF. Written as DNA, the CDR3 is TGTGCCAGCAGTGAATTAGGTCCTGGTGCCTACGAGCAGTACTTC. The whole variable domain, filled in from reference TRBV2 and TRBJ2-7, reads EPEVTQTPSHQVTQMGQEVILRCVPISNHLYFYWYRQILGQKVEFLVSFYNNEISEKSEIFDDQFSVERPDGSNFTLKIRSTKLEDSAMYFCASSELGPGAYEQYFGPGTRLTVT.

This sequence joins TRBV30 and TRBJ1-5; tentatively, D is TRBD1 (5 bases). Germline CDR1 and CDR2: GTSNPN and SVGIG (reference sequence). CDR3 length equals 13 residues. With 0 bases removed from V and 6 bases from J, the gap between germline ends came to 9 bases. The CDR3 DNA sequence: TGTGCCTGGAGTGTTGATGGGACTCAGCCCCAGCATTTT. It yields the protein CAWSVDGTQPQHF.

The chain carries TRBV28 and TRBJ2-1; D is ambiguous. V shed 4 bases and J shed 11 bases, with 12 bases lying between them. The CDR3 contains 12 residues. Germline V lookup: CDR1 MDHEN, CDR2 SYDVKM. The CDR3 reads CASSSLGPQQFF. The CDR3 DNA is TGTGCCAGCAGTTCCCTGGGCCCTCAGCAGTTCTTC.

The V gene is TRBV10-3, the J gene TRBJ2-7, with 7 bases aligning to TRBD1. J lost 7 bases, V lost 6 bases, and 12 bases had no gene match. This CDR3 comprises 14 residues. Germline V gives CDR1 ENHRY, CDR2 SYGVKD. The DNA for the CDR3 is TGTGCCATCAGCCGGACAGGAGAATTGAGGGAGCAGTACTTC. Its translation is CAISRTGELREQYF.

V usage is TRBV7-9 and J usage is TRBJ1-2, with a weak D call TRBD1 (6 bases). This CDR3 region has 17 residues. The V end lost 5 bases, the J end lost 0 bases, and 19 bases lay between the germline ends. CDR1 is SEHNR, CDR2 FQNEAQ, per germline (reference sequence). The CDR3 DNA reads as TGTGCCAGCAGCCTCCTCAGGACAGTCGCAGCTAACTATGGCTACACCTTC. Amino acid sequence: CASSLLRTVAANYGYTF.

The V gene is TRBV7-6, the J gene TRBJ2-5; 7 nucleotides agree with TRBD2. The CDR3 contains 17 residues. Germline loops: CDR1 SGHVS, CDR2 FNYEAQ. Losses at the gene ends were 1 base for V and 2 bases for J; bases not matched to a gene: 10. CDR3 sequence (DNA): TGTGCCAGCAGCTTAGGGCCACGGGGGGAATTTCAAGAGACCCAGTACTTC. Translation gives CASSLGPRGEFQETQYF.

The rearrangement joins TRBV4-1 to TRBJ2-7; 9 nucleotides align to TRBD1. This CDR3 spans 14 amino acids. With 4 bases clipped from V and 6 bases from J, the junction kept 7 bases outside the gene matches. In germline, CDR1 is MGHRA, CDR2 YSYEKL. This chain's CDR3 is CASSRRGTGFEQYF. The CDR3 DNA follows: TGCGCCAGCAGCCGGCGAGGGACAGGGTTCGAGCAGTACTTC.

The chain has TRBV7-9 and TRBJ2-1, with 9 bases that match TRBD2. Trimming cost V 0 bases and J 8 bases; bases outside gene matches: 8. CDR1 SEHNR and CDR2 FQNEAQ come from the germline V gene (reference sequence). This CDR3 comprises 16 residues. This CDR3 reads CASSLASGLAQYEQFF. The CDR3 DNA reads as TGTGCCAGCAGCTTAGCATCGGGACTAGCACAGTATGAGCAGTTCTTC.

The CDR3 spells CASSLASGRAHEQYF. The CDR3 DNA sequence: TGTGCCAGCAGCTTGGCCAGCGGGAGGGCCCACGAGCAGTACTTC. The rearrangement links TRBV5-8 to TRBJ2-7; 10 nucleotides match TRBD2. The CDR3 loop spans 15 amino acids. The V gene's germline CDR1 is SGHTS and CDR2 YDEGEE. J lost 5 bases, V lost 0 bases, and 5 bases had no gene match.

V and J are TRBV27 and TRBJ2-7; no reliable D call. CDR1 is MNHEY, CDR2 SMNVEV, per germline (reference sequence). The CDR3 is 14 amino acids. Trimming took off 2 bases at V and 6 bases at J, with 14 bases between the two ends. CDR3 protein: CASSLPAVPGEQYF. The CDR3 nucleotides are TGTGCCAGCAGTTTACCGGCGGTCCCCGGCGAGCAGTACTTC.

The V gene is TRBV5-6, the J gene TRBJ1-2; D is ambiguous. The CDR3 consists of 13 residues. Germline V gives CDR1 SGHDT, CDR2 YYEEEE. V was cut by 1 base and J by 6 bases, with 10 bases left in between. The CDR3 sequence: CASSLIRVHGYTF. In DNA, the CDR3 is TGTGCCAGCAGCTTGATTCGAGTCCATGGCTACACCTTC.

This chain joins TRBV12-5 and TRBJ1-2, with D unclear. Germline V gives CDR1 LGHNT, CDR2 FRNRAP. The CDR3 has 13 amino acids. Trimming stripped 9 bases from V and 3 bases from J, with 14 bases between. CDR3 in amino acids: CASGPGIDYGYTF. The CDR3 DNA reads as TGTGCTAGCGGACCCGGAATCGACTATGGCTACACCTTC.

The chain recombines TRBV6-5 with TRBJ2-2, with 14 bases that match TRBD2. Germline lookup yields CDR1 MNHEY and CDR2 SVGAGI. This CDR3 region has 16 residues. With V trimmed by 4 bases and J by 9 bases, 7 bases remained unmatched. In DNA form, the CDR3 reads TGTGCCAGCAGTTGGGGACTAGCGGGAGCAAATTGGGAGCTGTTTTTT. It translates to CASSWGLAGANWELFF.

This chain uses TRBV5-1 with TRBJ2-7, with D hard to call. V was cut by 4 bases and J by 7 bases, with 9 bases left in between. The CDR3 covers 11 residues. Per germline, CDR1 SGHRS and CDR2 YFSETQ. As DNA, the CDR3 is TGCGCCAGCAGCGTGGGTTCTGAGCAGTACTTC. This gives the protein CASSVGSEQYF.

The chain links TRBV2 to TRBJ2-7, with TRBD2 matching 10 bases. The germline V gene has CDR1 SNHLY and CDR2 FYNNEI. V shed 1 base and J 4 bases; nucleotides not matched to a gene: 4. The length of the CDR3 is 15 residues. The CDR3 protein is CASSEGTSGVYEQYF. DNA for the CDR3: TGTGCCAGCAGTGAAGGGACTAGCGGAGTATACGAGCAGTACTTC.